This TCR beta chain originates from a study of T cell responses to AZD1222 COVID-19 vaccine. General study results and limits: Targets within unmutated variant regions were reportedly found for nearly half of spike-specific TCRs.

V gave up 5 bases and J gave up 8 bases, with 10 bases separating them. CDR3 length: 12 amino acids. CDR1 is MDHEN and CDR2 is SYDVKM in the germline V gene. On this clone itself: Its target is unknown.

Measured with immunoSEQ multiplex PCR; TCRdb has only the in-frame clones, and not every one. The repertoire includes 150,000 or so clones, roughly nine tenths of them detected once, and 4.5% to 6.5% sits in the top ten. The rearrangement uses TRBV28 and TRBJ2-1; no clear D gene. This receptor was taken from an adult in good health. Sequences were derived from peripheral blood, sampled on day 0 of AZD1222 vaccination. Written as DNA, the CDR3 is TGTGCCAGCAGTGCTGGTACGCATGAGCAGTTCTTC. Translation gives CASSAGTHEQFF. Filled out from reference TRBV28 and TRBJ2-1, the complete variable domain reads DVKVTQSSRYLVKRTGEKVFLECVQDMDHENMFWYRQDPGLGLRLIYFSYDVKMKEKGDIPEGYSVSREKKERFSLILESASTNQTSMYLCASSAGTHEQFFGPGTRLTVL.